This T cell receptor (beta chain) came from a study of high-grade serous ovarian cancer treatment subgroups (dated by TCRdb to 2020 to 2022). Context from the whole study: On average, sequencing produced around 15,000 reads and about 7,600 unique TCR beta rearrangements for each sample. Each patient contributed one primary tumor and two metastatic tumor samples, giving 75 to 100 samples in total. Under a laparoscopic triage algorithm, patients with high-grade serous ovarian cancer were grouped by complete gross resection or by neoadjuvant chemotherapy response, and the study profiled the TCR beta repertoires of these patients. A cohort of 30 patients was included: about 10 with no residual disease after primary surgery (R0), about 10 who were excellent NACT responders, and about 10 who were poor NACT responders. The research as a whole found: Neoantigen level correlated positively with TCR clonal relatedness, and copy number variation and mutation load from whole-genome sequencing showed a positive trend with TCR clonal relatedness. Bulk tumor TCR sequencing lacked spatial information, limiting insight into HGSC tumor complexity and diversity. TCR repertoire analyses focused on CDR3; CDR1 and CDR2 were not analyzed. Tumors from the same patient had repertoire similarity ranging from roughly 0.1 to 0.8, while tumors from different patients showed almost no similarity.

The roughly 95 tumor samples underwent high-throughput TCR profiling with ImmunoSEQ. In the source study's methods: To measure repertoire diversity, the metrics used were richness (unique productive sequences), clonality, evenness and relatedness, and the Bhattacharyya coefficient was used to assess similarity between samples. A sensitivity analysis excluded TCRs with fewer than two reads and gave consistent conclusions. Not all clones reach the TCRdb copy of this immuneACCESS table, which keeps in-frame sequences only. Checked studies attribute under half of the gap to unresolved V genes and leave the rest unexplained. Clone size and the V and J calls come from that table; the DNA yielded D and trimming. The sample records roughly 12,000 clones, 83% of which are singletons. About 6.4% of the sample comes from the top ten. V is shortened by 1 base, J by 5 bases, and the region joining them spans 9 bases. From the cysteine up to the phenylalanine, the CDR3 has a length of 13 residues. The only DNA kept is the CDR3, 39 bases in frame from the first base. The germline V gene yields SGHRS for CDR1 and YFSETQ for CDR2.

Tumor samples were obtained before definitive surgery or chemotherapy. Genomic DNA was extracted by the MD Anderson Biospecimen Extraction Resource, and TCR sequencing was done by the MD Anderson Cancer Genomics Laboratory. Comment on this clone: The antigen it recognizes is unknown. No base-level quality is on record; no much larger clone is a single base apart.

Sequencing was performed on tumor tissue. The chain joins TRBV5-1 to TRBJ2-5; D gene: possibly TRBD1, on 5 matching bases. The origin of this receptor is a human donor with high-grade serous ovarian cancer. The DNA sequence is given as TGCGCCAGCAGCTTGTCGCCAGGGGAGACCCAGTACTTC. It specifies CASSLSPGETQYF.